Listed here are 25 T cell receptor beta chains from one sample, sequenced in a study of PD-1 blockade in classical Hodgkin lymphoma. The time point: cycle 4 day 1 (C4D1), after five to seven weeks of nivolumab. Patients all relapsed after autologous stem cell transplantation, and there was variation in brentuximab vedotin exposure. The assay was immunoSEQ multiplex PCR, and TCRdb's table has in-frame clones only and misses some. Of roughly 21,000 clones listed, approximately 85% were seen once; the top ten hold about 14%. The specimen was peripheral blood mononuclear cells (PBMCs), collected before the fourth cycle of nivolumab. These receptors came from a human donor with classical Hodgkin lymphoma.

This clone appeared once. The same CDR3 also results from other DNA sequences found in this sample. The rearrangement links TRBV7-2 to TRBJ1-2; D perhaps matches TRBD1 (6 bases). The length of the CDR3 is 13 residues. With 5 bases removed from V and 3 bases from J, the gap between germline ends came to 10 bases. CDR1 is SGHTA, CDR2 FQGNSA, per germline. The CDR3 nucleotides are TGTGCCAGCAGCCGCAGGGGCGACTATGGCTACACCTTC. This codes for CASSRRGDYGYTF.

This chain uses TRBV5-6 with TRBJ2-3; D uncertain. With 2 bases removed from V and 0 bases from J, the gap between germline ends came to 7 bases. CDR1 and CDR2 from the germline V gene are SGHDT and YYEEEE. The CDR3 sequence is 14 residues long. The CDR3 nucleotides read TGTGCCAGCAGCTTCGTGGGTAGCACAGATACGCAGTATTTT. Its protein product is CASSFVGSTDTQYF.

This clone was observed a single time. The CDR3: CASRRTGGSSGGANVLTF. The CDR3 DNA sequence: TGTGCCAGCAGACGGACAGGGGGGAGTTCAGGTGGGGCCAACGTCCTGACTTTC. The rearrangement links TRBV4-2 to TRBJ2-6, with 10 bases that match TRBD1. Germline CDR1 is LGHNA and CDR2 is YNFKEQ. The CDR3 extends over 18 amino acids. V was pared by 6 bases and J by 3 bases, with 11 bases of the junction left unmatched.

In its sample, this clone was seen a few times. The rearrangement links TRBV5-1 to TRBJ2-5; 8 bases are shared with TRBD2. The CDR3 is 14 residues long. Germline V gene data show CDR1 as SGHRS and CDR2 as YFSETQ. V lost 5 bases, J lost 3 bases, and 6 bases stayed unmatched. CDR3 nucleotide sequence: TGCGCCAGCAGACAAAGCGGGGGCGAAGAGACCCAGTACTTC. Its protein product is CASRQSGGEETQYF.

The chain employs TRBV5-1 and TRBJ2-5; 8 positions agree with TRBD1. Per the germline V gene, CDR1 is SGHRS and CDR2 is YFSETQ. V lost 3 bases, J lost 5 bases, and 6 bases stayed unmatched. The CDR3 covers 14 residues. The CDR3 here is CASSWRTGTETQYF. CDR3 coding DNA: TGCGCCAGCAGCTGGCGGACAGGGACGGAGACCCAGTACTTC.

The V call is TRBV11-2, the J call TRBJ2-7; D is possibly TRBD1 (6 bases). Trimming pared 5 bases from V and 4 bases from J, leaving 9 bases between. The CDR3 sequence is 12 residues long. CDR1 and CDR2 from the germline V gene are SGHAT and FQNNGV. CDR3 loop: CASSATGYEQYF. CDR3 in DNA: TGTGCCAGCAGCGCGACAGGTTACGAGCAGTACTTC.

The chain recombines TRBV5-1 with TRBJ1-5, with D possibly matching TRBD1 (5 bases). The germline gives CDR1 SGHRS, CDR2 YFSETQ. The CDR3 is 15 amino acids. Trimming cost V 4 bases and J 6 bases, with 17 bases left between them. CDR3 amino acids: CASSLQGDVTQPQHF. DNA of the CDR3: TGCGCCAGCAGCCTGCAGGGAGATGTCACTCAGCCCCAGCATTTT. Together with reference TRBV5-1 and TRBJ1-5, the CDR3 gives the full variable domain: KAGVTQTPRYLIKTRGQQVTLSCSPISGHRSVSWYQQTPGQGLQFLFEYFSETQRNKGNFPGRFSGRQFSNSRSEMNVSTLELGDSALYLCASSLQGDVTQPQHFGDGTRLSIL.

This clone appeared a single time. V is TRBV5-1 and J is TRBJ2-3, with D unresolved. V shed 0 bases and J shed 4 bases, with 9 bases lying between them. The CDR3 has 14 residues. Germline V CDR1 and CDR2: SGHRS, YFSETQ. CDR3 in DNA: TGCGCCAGCAGCTTGGACCGACAAGCAGATACGCAGTATTTT. It specifies CASSLDRQADTQYF.

The chain has TRBV7-9 and TRBJ2-7, with D possibly matching TRBD1 (6 bases). Germline values: CDR1 SEHNR, CDR2 FQNEAQ (reference sequence). Trimming removed 5 bases from V and 0 bases from J, with 17 bases in between. The CDR3 runs to 16 residues. For the CDR3, the DNA is TGTGCCAGCAGCCCCGGGACATCTCCTAGCTCCTACGAGCAGTACTTC. Amino acids: CASSPGTSPSSYEQYF.

CDR3 sequence reads: CASPSYSGRLEFSYEQYF. CDR3 coding DNA: TGCGCCAGCCCCTCCTATAGCGGGAGGCTCGAGTTCTCCTACGAGCAGTACTTC. J is TRBJ2-7 and V is TRBV10-1; 10 bases are shared with TRBD2. The germline V gene has CDR1 WNHNN and CDR2 SYGVQD (reference sequence). V lost 8 bases and J lost 0; bases outside the gene matches: 16. The CDR3 runs to 18 residues.

The rearrangement uses TRBV29-1 and TRBJ2-4; D perhaps matches TRBD2 (5 bases). Germline CDR1 is SQVTM and CDR2 is ANQGSEA. The V end lost 5 bases, the J end lost 0 bases, and 11 bases lay between the germline ends. The CDR3 is 14 residues long. CDR3 DNA: TGCAGCGTTATGGAGAGGGCAGCCAAAAACATTCAGTACTTC. Its protein is CSVMERAAKNIQYF.

This chain connects TRBV27 to TRBJ2-7; D unresolved. The germline V gene has CDR1 MNHEY and CDR2 SMNVEV (reference sequence). Trimming took 0 bases from V and 3 from J, leaving 15 bases between them. The CDR3 sequence is 16 residues long. CDR3 residues: CASSLSRTAVFYEQYF. CDR3 DNA sequence: TGTGCCAGCAGTTTATCGAGGACGGCCGTTTTCTACGAGCAGTACTTC.

This rearrangement joins TRBV25-1 to TRBJ1-4; D is ambiguous. There are 15 residues in the CDR3. In germline, CDR1 is MGHDK, CDR2 SYGVNS. V dropped 1 base and J dropped 1 base, with 7 bases sitting between them. The CDR3 DNA is TGTGCCAGCAGTGAATTGGAGGTAACTAATGAAAAACTGTTTTTT. Translated, it gives CASSELEVTNEKLFF.

V gene TRBV29-1 combines with J gene TRBJ2-5, with a possible D match to TRBD2 (6 bases). Germline CDR1 and CDR2: SQVTM and ANQGSEA. This CDR3 contains 13 residues. V lost 3 bases, J lost 5 bases, and 13 bases lay in between. In DNA, the CDR3 is TGCAGCGTTGATCCGGAGGGCCTCGAGACCCAGTACTTC. Its translation is CSVDPEGLETQYF. The variable domain in full, with the rest retrieved from reference TRBV29-1 and TRBJ2-5, is SAVISQKPSRDICQRGTSLTIQCQVDSQVTMMFWYRQQPGQSLTLIATANQGSEATYESGFVIDKFPISRPNLTFSTLTVSNMSPEDSSIYLCSVDPEGLETQYFGPGTRLLVL.

The V call is TRBV7-2, the J call TRBJ2-7; TRBD2 is a possible D gene (5 bases). There are 11 residues in the CDR3. CDR1 SGHTA and CDR2 FQGNSA come from the germline V gene. V shed 8 bases and J shed 7 bases, with 12 bases lying between them. This CDR3 is CASGSGREQYF. DNA of the CDR3: TGTGCCAGCGGGAGTGGTAGGGAGCAGTACTTC.

A single count supports this clone. The chain links TRBV2 to TRBJ1-5, with D unclear. The CDR3 is made up of 14 amino acids. The germline V and J ends were trimmed by 2 bases and 1 base, with 6 bases remaining between them. Per germline, CDR1 SNHLY and CDR2 FYNNEI. The CDR3 loop is CASSEHISNQPQHF. The CDR3 nucleotides are TGTGCCAGCAGTGAACACATCAGCAATCAGCCCCAGCATTTT.

This clone was observed a single time. The genes are TRBV5-6 and TRBJ2-2; weak D call: TRBD1 (5 bases). Germline lookup yields CDR1 SGHDT and CDR2 YYEEEE. The CDR3 totals 13 residues. The V and J ends lost 2 bases and 5 bases respectively, with 7 bases between them. This chain's CDR3 is CASSLKGTGELFF. The CDR3 DNA follows: TGTGCCAGCAGCTTAAAGGGGACCGGGGAGCTGTTTTTT.

This chain connects TRBV27 to TRBJ2-5; maybe TRBD2 (6 bases). This CDR3 comprises 14 residues. The V and J ends lost 5 bases and 1 base respectively, with 11 bases between them. CDR1 MNHEY and CDR2 SMNVEV come from the germline V gene (reference sequence). CDR3 sequence: CASSTLAPQETQYF. The CDR3 coding sequence is TGTGCCAGCAGTACCCTAGCGCCCCAAGAGACCCAGTACTTC.

The chain employs TRBV25-1 and TRBJ1-4, with 7 bases aligning to TRBD1. This CDR3 has 16 residues. The ends lost 1 base at V and 6 bases at J; junction bases unmatched: 8. The V gene's germline CDR1 is MGHDK and CDR2 SYGVNS. CDR3 coding DNA: TGTGCCAGCAGTGAATCCGGGACAGCGGGGTATGAAAAACTGTTTTTT. It codes for CASSESGTAGYEKLFF.

The genes are TRBV11-2 and TRBJ2-3; 7 bases match TRBD2. Germline loops: CDR1 SGHAT, CDR2 FQNNGV. V lost 1 base to trimming and J lost 2 bases; unmatched junction nucleotides: 9. The CDR3 has 17 residues. CDR3 sequence reads: CASSLAGGLRPTDTQYF. The CDR3 DNA follows: TGTGCCAGCAGCTTAGCGGGGGGACTTCGGCCCACAGATACGCAGTATTTT.

V usage is TRBV2 and J usage is TRBJ2-7; unclear D gene. This CDR3 comprises 15 residues. Germline V gene lookup returns CDR1 SNHLY and CDR2 FYNNEI. V was trimmed by 8 bases and J by 2 bases, leaving 19 bases between them. The CDR3 is CASSEWDGITYEQYF. In DNA, the CDR3 is TGTGCCAGCTCGGAATGGGATGGGATTACCTACGAGCAGTACTTC.

The chain has TRBV5-8 and TRBJ1-5; D gene unclear. Germline V lookup: CDR1 SGHTS, CDR2 YDEGEE. V was trimmed by 2 bases and J by 6 bases, leaving 3 bases between them. There are 11 residues in the CDR3. Written as DNA, the CDR3 is TGTGCCAGCAGCTTATCTCAGCCCCAGCATTTT. Amino acid sequence: CASSLSQPQHF.

V is TRBV9 and J is TRBJ2-1; 12 bases line up with TRBD1. The CDR3 covers 17 residues. The ends lost 0 bases at V and 5 bases at J; junction bases unmatched: 6. CDR1 SGDLS and CDR2 YYNGEE come from the germline V gene. The CDR3 reads CASSVGGTGGRHNEQFF. The CDR3, as DNA: TGTGCCAGCAGCGTAGGAGGGACAGGGGGCCGACACAATGAGCAGTTCTTC.

The gene calls are TRBV4-2 and TRBJ2-1, with D tentatively TRBD2 (5 bases). V lost 1 base to trimming and J lost 0 bases, with 10 bases between them. Germline values: CDR1 LGHNA, CDR2 YNFKEQ. The CDR3 is 16 amino acids. The CDR3 is CASSQVGGFSYNEQFF. CDR3 in DNA: TGTGCCAGCAGCCAAGTCGGAGGATTCTCCTACAATGAGCAGTTCTTC.

The rearrangement uses TRBV6-6 and TRBJ2-3; 8 bases match TRBD1. There are 16 residues in the CDR3. Trimming took 5 bases from V and 3 from J; bases not matched to a gene: 10. CDR1 is MNHNY and CDR2 is SVGAGI in the germline V gene (reference sequence). The chain's CDR3 is CASSPPRQGSTDTQYF. The CDR3 region has the DNA TGTGCCAGCAGTCCACCCCGACAGGGGTCGACAGATACGCAGTATTTT.